Below are 9 T cell receptor beta chains sequenced from a single sample in a study of blood T cells in healthy people across ages. The second PCR ran about 6 to 12 cycles with a sample-barcoded 5' primer and J-beta primers. MiXCR was run by TCRdb on the 5' RACE reads, yielding one entry per CDR3 protein. Of hundreds of thousands of distinct CDR3 sequences listed, around 45% were seen once; the top ten hold under 20%. Sequenced material: blood. The receptors here all came from a man in his 60s in good health.

This chain links TRBV2 with TRBJ2-2; D unclear. Germline values: CDR1 SNHLY, CDR2 FYNNEI. V lost 7 bases, J lost 4 bases, and 10 bases lay in between. CDR3 length: 13 amino acids. Here the CDR3 reads CASIGMGTGELFF. CDR3 in DNA: TGTGCCAGCATTGGTATGGGCACCGGGGAGCTGTTTTTT.

V is TRBV6-2 or TRBV6-3 and J is TRBJ2-1; weak D call: TRBD1 (5 bases). CDR3 length: 15 amino acids. CDR1 is MNHEY and CDR2 is SVGEGT in the germline V gene. Trimming left V 8 bases short and J 6 bases short, with 20 bases between. CDR3 nucleotides: TGTGCCAGCTGTCCCACAGGCTCAGGCCGCAATGAGCAGTTCTTC. This gives the protein CASCPTGSGRNEQFF.

This clonotype was counted between two and nine times. CDR3 protein: CASSLGGTRETQYF. CDR3 DNA: TGTGCCAGCAGTTTAGGGGGGACCCGGGAGACCCAGTACTTC. The V gene is TRBV12-3 or TRBV12-4, the J gene TRBJ2-5; the D gene could be TRBD1 or TRBD2 (5 bases each). The length of the CDR3 is 14 residues. Trimming shortened V by 1 base and J by 5 bases, and 11 bases separated the two germline ends.

A few counts support this clonotype. The chain links TRBV20-1 to TRBJ2-3; perhaps D is TRBD1 or TRBD2 (5 bases each). CDR1 is DFQATT and CDR2 is SNEGSKA in the germline V gene (reference sequence). The V end was cut by 5 bases, the J end by 2 bases, with 14 bases between. The length of the CDR3 is 14 residues. CDR3 in amino acids: CSAWDRRTTDTQYF. CDR3 coding DNA: TGCAGTGCTTGGGACCGGCGGACCACAGATACGCAGTATTTT.

The CDR3 bases are TGTGCCAGCAGCTTTCACAGGGGTAATTCACCCCTCCACTTT. Encoded protein: CASSFHRGNSPLHF. This chain uses TRBV7-2 with TRBJ1-6, with 7 bases identical to TRBD1. This CDR3 spans 14 amino acids. V was clipped by 3 bases and J by 6 bases; unmatched bases: 2. CDR1 and CDR2 from the germline V gene are SGHTA and FQGNSA.

The CDR3 DNA sequence: TGCAGTGCTCCCCGGGACCCGCCTACGGAGCAGTACTTC. This sequence encodes CSAPRDPPTEQYF. The chain has TRBV20-1 and TRBJ2-7, with D perhaps given as TRBD1 or TRBD2 (5 bases each). The CDR3 consists of 13 residues. The germline CDR1 and CDR2 sequences are DFQATT and SNEGSKA (reference sequence). The V end lost 5 bases, the J end lost 7 bases, and 18 bases lay between the germline ends.

This clonotype was detected only a few times. V usage is TRBV12-3 or TRBV12-4 and J usage is TRBJ1-2; TRBD1 is a possible D gene (5 bases). CDR3 length: 14 residues. The germline V and J ends were trimmed by 4 bases and 7 bases, with 16 bases remaining between them. The CDR3: CASSSGLDTAGYTF. The DNA for the CDR3 is TGTGCCAGCAGTTCCGGATTGGACACAGCTGGCTACACCTTC.

The genes are TRBV6-5 and TRBJ2-1, with 9 positions matching TRBD1. The J call may be mistaken, given a closer DNA end match to TRBJ2-7. The CDR3 spans 16 residues. Germline CDR1 reads MNHEY; CDR2 reads SVGAGI. The CDR3 sequence: CASRPTGGGSYNEQYF. In DNA, the CDR3 is TGTGCCAGCAGGCCGACAGGGGGGGGCTCCTACAATGAGCAGTACTTC.

As regards this clonotype: The junction departs from germline at one end; a sequencing error may be responsible. This chain joins TRBV5-1 and TRBJ2-3; D perhaps matches TRBD1 (6 bases). Germline CDR1 is SGHRS and CDR2 is YFSETQ. This CDR3 is 16 amino acids long. The CDR3 nucleotides read TGCGCCAGCAGCCCTTTCGGGGTGGACAGCACGGATACGCAGTATTTT. Translating it yields CASSPFGVDSTDTQYF.